The subject of this entry is one TCR beta chain. Antigen unknown. The V end lost 5 bases, the J end lost 6 bases, and 9 bases lay between the germline ends. The CDR3 has 12 amino acids. CDR1 ENHRY and CDR2 SYGVKD come from the germline V gene. This record comes from a study of OX40 agonist ivuxolimab in advanced cancers. Study overall: Intravenous ivuxolimab at 0.01 to 10 mg/kg was given to patients every 2 weeks. The dose-escalation group included hepatocellular carcinoma, melanoma, renal cell carcinoma and head and neck cancer. Study-level findings and limits: The 0.1-3.0 mg/kg partial responders had among the lowest clonal expansion. Averaging showed that CD8+ T cells had more expanded clones than CD4+ did.

Data came from immunoSEQ multiplex PCR; TCRdb stores just in-frame clones and leaves some out. The table has 70,000 or so clones, 88% seen once; the top ten hold approximately 0.86%. This sample comprised CD4+ or CD8+ T cells sorted from blood, obtained in a trial of the OX40 agonist ivuxolimab. This TCR derives from an adult with an advanced solid tumor such as melanoma, head and neck, liver or kidney cancer. The chain links TRBV10-3 to TRBJ2-3; D assignment may be TRBD1 or TRBD2 (5 bases each). CDR3 sequence reads: CAISLEGDTQYF. In nucleotides, the CDR3 is TGTGCCATCAGTCTTGAGGGGGATACGCAGTATTTT.